This T cell receptor (beta chain) was documented in a study of siplizumab effects on memory and regulatory T cells. Sequenced by immunoSEQ multiplex PCR; TCRdb stores in-frame clones only, minus some. In the table there are around 100,000 clones, 91% of which are singletons. CDR1 LGHNA and CDR2 YNFKEQ come from the germline V gene. The length of the CDR3 is 16 residues. V gave up 0 bases and J gave up 4 bases, with 14 bases separating them. The chain combines TRBV4-2 with TRBJ2-3; perhaps TRBD2 as D (7 bases). The source material was CD4+ T cells sorted from blood. This receptor was taken from a human donor in good health. CDR3 sequence (DNA): TGTGCCAGCAGCCAAGAGGGGGGGGGCAAATCAGATACGCAGTATTTT. Translated, it gives CASSQEGGGKSDTQYF.